This T cell receptor beta chain stems from a study of memory CD4+ T cells and cytomegalovirus serostatus. As for this clone: Its antigen is not identified.

Notes on the study in general: 67 of 164 known CMV-associated TCRbeta sequences appeared in CD4+ memory. The CMV-associated TCR signature appears largely within the CD4+ memory repertoire.

Only in-frame clones appear in the TCRdb table, and some are missing; sequencing was by immunoSEQ multiplex PCR. Among about 60,000 clones listed, more than 70% were seen once. Single viable CD3+CD4+CD8-CD45RO+ cells were sorted as the memory CD4+ T cells. V was pared by 7 bases and J by 2 bases, with 13 bases between. Germline CDR1 reads MNHNS; CDR2 reads SASEGT. The CDR3 is 14 amino acids. This TCR was recovered from an adult in good health and CMV-seronegative. Some clones in this sample may be carry-over from other donors' samples. V and J are TRBV6-1 and TRBJ2-3; D not certain. Source material: memory CD4+ T cells from blood. The CDR3 here is CASTMDGSTDTQYF. The CDR3, as DNA: TGTGCCAGCACCATGGACGGTTCCACAGATACGCAGTATTTT.